Below, 28 T cell receptor beta chains from the same sample are listed, as sequenced in a study of CD8 T cells in ankylosing spondylitis. Each CDR3 protein gets one entry after TCRdb re-called the 5' RACE reads with MiXCR. The data hold about 36,000 distinct CDR3 sequences, with about 11% observed a single time. Material for sequencing was synovial fluid, either unsorted or a sorted T cell fraction (not recorded which). Source of these receptors: a male donor with ankylosing spondylitis.

Sample share makes this clonotype medium-sized. This chain's CDR3 is CSVEGGTSGAYEQYF. DNA for the CDR3: TGCAGCGTTGAAGGGGGGACTAGCGGCGCCTACGAGCAGTACTTC. This chain links TRBV29-1 with TRBJ2-7; TRBD2 aligns across 11 bases. The V segment lost 1 base and the J segment 2 bases; nucleotides outside the gene matches: 4. Per the germline V gene, CDR1 is SQVTM and CDR2 is ANQGSEA. The CDR3 contains 15 residues.

V is TRBV7-2 and J is TRBJ2-4, with D possibly TRBD2 on 5 matching bases. The CDR3 covers 14 residues. The germline V gene encodes CDR1 SGHTA and CDR2 FQGNSA. The germline V and J ends were trimmed by 4 bases and 0 bases, with 7 bases remaining between them. In nucleotides, the CDR3 is TGTGCCAGCAGCTCAGCGGTAGCCAAAAACATTCAGTACTTC. Translating gives CASSSAVAKNIQYF.

The chain carries TRBV11-2 and TRBJ2-5; D remains unclear. The CDR3 spans 12 residues. CDR1 is SGHAT and CDR2 is FQNNGV in the germline V gene. The ends were cut back, 8 bases at V and 1 base at J, with 8 bases in the middle. The CDR3 nucleotides are TGTGCCAGCTCTCGGGCCCAAGAGACCCAGTACTTC. Residues: CASSRAQETQYF.

The rearrangement links TRBV14 to TRBJ2-3; weak D call: TRBD1 (6 bases). The V gene's germline CDR1 is SGHDN and CDR2 FVKESK. The CDR3 spans 15 residues. With 3 bases removed from V and 0 bases from J, the gap between germline ends came to 10 bases. This CDR3 is CASSHGTWSTDTQYF. The CDR3 region has the DNA TGTGCCAGCAGCCACGGGACATGGAGCACAGATACGCAGTATTTT.

This clonotype has only a few counts. This may be a read error: a much more frequent sequence differs by one nucleotide. The chain carries TRBV29-1 and TRBJ2-7; the D is unclear. Deletions cut 4 bases from V and 6 bases from J, with 10 bases between. Germline values: CDR1 SQVTM, CDR2 ANQGSEA. This CDR3 spans 11 amino acids. CDR3 nucleotide sequence: TGCAGCGTTGGACCTACCTGCGAGCAGTACTTC. Its protein product is CSVGPTCEQYF.

This chain joins TRBV28 and TRBJ2-7; D is ambiguous. The CDR3 spans 15 residues. V was pared by 6 bases and J by 3 bases, with 18 bases between. The germline V gene encodes CDR1 MDHEN and CDR2 SYDVKM. As DNA, the CDR3 is TGTGCCAGCAGCAAAGGACCACCGTTCCACTACGAGCAGTACTTC. It encodes CASSKGPPFHYEQYF.

This clonotype was seen many times. The genes are TRBV5-1 and TRBJ2-1; D unclear. Germline values: CDR1 SGHRS, CDR2 YFSETQ. This CDR3 has 11 residues. Trimming took off 4 bases at V and 9 bases at J, with 8 bases between the two ends. The CDR3: CASSPQSEQFF. CDR3 bases: TGCGCCAGCAGCCCCCAGTCTGAGCAGTTCTTC.

This clonotype was observed a handful of times. This chain links TRBV3-1 with TRBJ2-1; 11 bases match TRBD2. The V gene's germline CDR1 is LGHDT and CDR2 YNNKEL (reference sequence). This CDR3 region has 14 residues. V was pared by 7 bases and J by 2 bases, with 1 base of the junction left unmatched. CDR3 DNA sequence: TGTGCCAGCAAGGGACTAGCGGCCTACAATGAGCAGTTCTTC. Protein: CASKGLAAYNEQFF.

This clonotype appeared many times. The genes are TRBV29-1 and TRBJ2-2, with D possibly matching TRBD1 (6 bases). This CDR3 is built from 12 residues. V was trimmed by 6 bases and J by 4 bases, leaving 9 bases between them. The germline V gene encodes CDR1 SQVTM and CDR2 ANQGSEA. CDR3 in amino acids: CSVQGSTGELFF. CDR3 DNA sequence: TGCAGCGTACAGGGTTCCACCGGGGAGCTGTTTTTT.

The sample holds many counts of this clonotype. The genes are TRBV20-1 and TRBJ2-2, with 15 nucleotides matching TRBD2. In germline, CDR1 is DFQATT, CDR2 SNEGSKA (reference sequence). This CDR3 contains 17 residues. J gave up 8 bases and V 5 bases, and 12 bases lay outside the gene matches. This CDR3 is CSAHSPGLAGGPGELFF. The CDR3 region has the DNA TGCAGTGCTCACTCCCCCGGACTAGCGGGAGGGCCGGGGGAGCTGTTTTTT.

There are many counts of this clonotype. The chain links TRBV12-3 or TRBV12-4 to TRBJ2-7; no definite D call. The V end lost 4 bases, the J end lost 3 bases, and 16 bases lay between the germline ends. This CDR3 contains 15 residues. The CDR3 region is CASSSTWAGFYEQYF. CDR3 DNA: TGTGCCAGCAGTTCGACGTGGGCAGGCTTCTACGAGCAGTACTTC.

This clonotype was counted at least ten times. This sequence joins TRBV29-1 and TRBJ2-7, with D perhaps matching TRBD1 (6 bases). Trimming removed 6 bases from V and 3 bases from J, with 9 bases in between. The CDR3 has 11 residues. Germline V gives CDR1 SQVTM, CDR2 ANQGSEA. The CDR3 region is CSVRDNYEQYF. As DNA, the CDR3 is TGCAGCGTCCGGGACAACTACGAGCAGTACTTC.

The table lists this clonotype with many counts. The CDR3 loop is CASSFPGVTEAFF. The CDR3 DNA follows: TGTGCCAGCAGCTTCCCGGGGGTCACTGAAGCTTTCTTT. The rearrangement links TRBV5-5 to TRBJ1-1, with a possible D match to TRBD1 (5 bases). Germline assignment: CDR1 SGHKS and CDR2 YYEKEE (reference sequence). The length of the CDR3 is 13 residues. V lost 2 bases and J 4 bases, leaving 9 bases between the germline ends.

This clonotype was recorded many times. The rearrangement links TRBV25-1 to TRBJ2-1; D remains ambiguous. CDR3 length equals 13 residues. Germline V gives CDR1 MGHDK, CDR2 SYGVNS. V lost 3 bases, J lost 6 bases, and 9 bases lay in between. For the CDR3, the DNA is TGTGCCAGCAGTGATTCCTGGGCCAATGAGCAGTTCTTC. Its protein is CASSDSWANEQFF.

This chain links TRBV28 with TRBJ2-5, with 7 bases fitting TRBD1. Losses at the gene ends were 5 bases for V and 3 bases for J; bases not matched to a gene: 9. This CDR3 is built from 15 residues. Germline lookup yields CDR1 MDHEN and CDR2 SYDVKM. In DNA form, the CDR3 reads TGTGCCAGCAGTCAACCGGGACAGCTAAAAGAGACCCAGTACTTC. Its protein product is CASSQPGQLKETQYF.

This chain connects TRBV29-1 to TRBJ2-5; D perhaps matches TRBD2 (5 bases). Germline values: CDR1 SQVTM, CDR2 ANQGSEA. The CDR3 loop spans 14 amino acids. V lost 3 bases, J lost 3 bases, and 14 bases lay in between. The CDR3, as DNA: TGCAGCGTTGATAGTGGTACCGGGGAAGAGACCCAGTACTTC. Encoded protein: CSVDSGTGEETQYF.

This clonotype was found a few times. The chain recombines TRBV27 with TRBJ2-7; possibly TRBD1 for D (6 bases). There are 12 residues in the CDR3. Trimming took off 6 bases at V and 2 bases at J, with 8 bases between the two ends. Germline CDR1 and CDR2: MNHEY and SMNVEV (reference sequence). The CDR3, as DNA: TGTGCCAGCAGAGACAGGCCCTACGAGCAGTACTTC. Its translation: CASRDRPYEQYF.

Ten or more counts support this clonotype. The chain carries TRBV12-3 or TRBV12-4 and TRBJ2-7; possible D gene TRBD2, 6 bases. The ends were cut back, 6 bases at V and 6 bases at J, with 15 bases in the middle. The CDR3 extends over 13 amino acids. The chain's CDR3 is CASRDIEEGEQYF. CDR3 DNA: TGTGCCAGCAGGGACATTGAGGAGGGCGAGCAGTACTTC.

This clonotype turned up a few times. This rearrangement joins TRBV7-3 to TRBJ2-7, with D possibly being TRBD1 (6 bases). The V end lost 2 bases, the J end lost 5 bases, and 13 bases lay between the germline ends. This CDR3 is built from 14 residues. The germline gives CDR1 SGHTA, CDR2 FQGTGA. The CDR3 DNA reads TGTGCCAGCAGCTTATCAGGGGCGGAGGACGAGCAGTACTTC. This encodes CASSLSGAEDEQYF.

The CDR3 region has the DNA TGCAGCGTTGGTGAAGTAAATAATCAGCCCCAGCATTTT. Translation gives CSVGEVNNQPQHF. The rearrangement uses TRBV29-1 and TRBJ1-5; no clear D. The germline V gene has CDR1 SQVTM and CDR2 ANQGSEA. CDR3 length equals 13 residues. Trimming pared 4 bases from V and 4 bases from J, leaving 11 bases between.

This clonotype was picked up many times. The chain has TRBV7-2 and TRBJ2-7, with D perhaps TRBD1 or TRBD2 (5 bases each). Trimming took 5 bases from V and 3 from J, leaving 14 bases between them. Germline assignment: CDR1 SGHTA and CDR2 FQGNSA. This CDR3 has 14 residues. For the CDR3, the DNA is TGTGCCAGCAGCCTCACCGGGACCAGCTACGAGCAGTACTTC. Translation gives CASSLTGTSYEQYF.

This clonotype was counted between two and nine times. The chain employs TRBV7-7 and TRBJ2-1; D not resolved. The CDR3 runs to 18 residues. Per the germline V gene, CDR1 is SSHAT and CDR2 is FNYEAQ (reference sequence). Trimming removed 1 base from V and 0 bases from J, with 16 bases in between. The CDR3 DNA sequence: TGTGCCAGCAGCTTAGTTGGCCCCCCCAGCAGCTCCTACAATGAGCAGTTCTTC. This encodes CASSLVGPPSSSYNEQFF. The variable domain in full, with the rest retrieved from reference TRBV7-7 and TRBJ2-1, is GAGVSQSPRYKVTKRGQDVTLRCDPISSHATLYWYQQALGQGPEFLTYFNYEAQPDKSGLPSDRFSAERPEGSISTLTIQRTEQRDSAMYRCASSLVGPPSSSYNEQFFGPGTRLTVL.

The rearrangement links TRBV5-8 to TRBJ2-1; D ambiguous. The CDR3 loop spans 11 amino acids. The V gene lost 4 bases and the J gene lost 3 bases, with 2 bases spanning the gap. Germline V gene sequence: CDR1 SGHTS, CDR2 YDEGEE. CDR3 sequence: CASSVYNEQFF. CDR3 DNA sequence: TGTGCCAGCAGCGTCTACAATGAGCAGTTCTTC.

At least ten counts were recorded for this clonotype. The chain links TRBV4-1 to TRBJ2-7, with a possible D match to TRBD1 (6 bases). There are 15 residues in the CDR3. Germline V gene data show CDR1 as MGHRA and CDR2 as YSYEKL. The ends were cut back, 6 bases at V and 6 bases at J, with 21 bases in the middle. CDR3 region: CASRMTTGFEAEQYF. CDR3 sequence (DNA): TGCGCCAGCAGGATGACGACAGGTTTTGAGGCCGAGCAGTACTTC.

J is TRBJ2-1 and V is TRBV11-2, with D unresolved. The CDR3 sequence is 15 residues long. Between the trimmed V and J ends, which lost 7 bases and 0 bases, there was a span of 13 bases. CDR1 is SGHAT and CDR2 is FQNNGV in the germline V gene. The CDR3 loop is CASTPFLSSYNEQFF. DNA of the CDR3: TGTGCCAGCACCCCTTTTCTGAGCTCCTACAATGAGCAGTTCTTC.

The chain joins TRBV9 to TRBJ2-7; no firm D call. This CDR3 is built from 12 residues. The germline V gene encodes CDR1 SGDLS and CDR2 YYNGEE. The V end was cut by 0 bases, the J end by 5 bases, with 6 bases between. The DNA of the CDR3 is TGTGCCAGCAGCGTAGATCCCCACGAGCAGTACTTC. As protein: CASSVDPHEQYF. Full variable domain (rest looked up from reference TRBV9 and TRBJ2-7): DSGVTQTPKHLITATGQRVTLRCSPRSGDLSVYWYQQSLDQGLQFLIQYYNGEERAKGNILERFSAQQFPDLHSELNLSSLELGDSALYFCASSVDPHEQYFGPGTRLTVT.

This chain links TRBV28 with TRBJ2-3; 8 bases align to TRBD1. The CDR3 runs to 15 residues. Germline V gives CDR1 MDHEN, CDR2 SYDVKM. Trimming cost V 8 bases and J 4 bases; bases outside gene matches: 11. CDR3 in amino acids: CASAPTGDGADTQYF. In nucleotides, the CDR3 is TGTGCCAGCGCTCCGACAGGGGACGGGGCAGATACGCAGTATTTT. Drawing the rest from reference TRBV28 and TRBJ2-3, the complete variable domain is DVKVTQSSRYLVKRTGEKVFLECVQDMDHENMFWYRQDPGLGLRLIYFSYDVKMKEKGDIPEGYSVSREKKERFSLILESASTNQTSMYLCASAPTGDGADTQYFGPGTRLTVL.

This clonotype was recorded at least ten times. The chain recombines TRBV7-2 with TRBJ2-5; weak D call: TRBD2 (6 bases). Trimming removed 7 bases at V and 1 base at J, with 10 bases between. This CDR3 spans 13 amino acids. Germline values: CDR1 SGHTA, CDR2 FQGNSA. CDR3 sequence reads: CASTRDFQETQYF. CDR3 DNA: TGTGCCAGCACCCGGGACTTCCAAGAGACCCAGTACTTC.